In this sample, the clone carrying this T cell receptor (beta chain) is medium-sized. Its target is unknown. The sample belongs to a study of cytomegalovirus exposure and HLA in healthy donors. Study-wide findings and caveats: Among the most significant clusters, several appeared linked to common viral pathogens in a later analysis. Some TCR beta chains (over 150 of them) were listed as cytomegalovirus-associated. In a later analysis, a genetic analysis reported fewer productive-TCR N-insertions in an Asian-associated ancestry cluster than the cohort average. Highly shared variants forming one cluster were likely a sequencing artifact.

The PCR had 60 Vbeta and 13 Jbeta primers. Sequencing was performed with immunoSEQ multiplex PCR; in TCRdb, only in-frame clones are kept and a portion is missing. The sample consists of under 150,000 clones, 70% to 85% of them appearing once. Sequenced: PBMCs. This clonotype was sampled from a boy younger than 18 in good health and CMV-seronegative.

The CDR3 sequence: CASSQENREEQYF. In nucleotides, the CDR3 is TGCGCCAGCAGCCAAGAAAACAGGGAGGAGCAGTACTTC. V usage is TRBV4-1 and J usage is TRBJ2-7, with D tentatively TRBD1 (6 bases). Germline assignment: CDR1 MGHRA and CDR2 YSYEKL. This CDR3 spans 13 amino acids. Trimming pared 0 bases from V and 7 bases from J, leaving 10 bases between.